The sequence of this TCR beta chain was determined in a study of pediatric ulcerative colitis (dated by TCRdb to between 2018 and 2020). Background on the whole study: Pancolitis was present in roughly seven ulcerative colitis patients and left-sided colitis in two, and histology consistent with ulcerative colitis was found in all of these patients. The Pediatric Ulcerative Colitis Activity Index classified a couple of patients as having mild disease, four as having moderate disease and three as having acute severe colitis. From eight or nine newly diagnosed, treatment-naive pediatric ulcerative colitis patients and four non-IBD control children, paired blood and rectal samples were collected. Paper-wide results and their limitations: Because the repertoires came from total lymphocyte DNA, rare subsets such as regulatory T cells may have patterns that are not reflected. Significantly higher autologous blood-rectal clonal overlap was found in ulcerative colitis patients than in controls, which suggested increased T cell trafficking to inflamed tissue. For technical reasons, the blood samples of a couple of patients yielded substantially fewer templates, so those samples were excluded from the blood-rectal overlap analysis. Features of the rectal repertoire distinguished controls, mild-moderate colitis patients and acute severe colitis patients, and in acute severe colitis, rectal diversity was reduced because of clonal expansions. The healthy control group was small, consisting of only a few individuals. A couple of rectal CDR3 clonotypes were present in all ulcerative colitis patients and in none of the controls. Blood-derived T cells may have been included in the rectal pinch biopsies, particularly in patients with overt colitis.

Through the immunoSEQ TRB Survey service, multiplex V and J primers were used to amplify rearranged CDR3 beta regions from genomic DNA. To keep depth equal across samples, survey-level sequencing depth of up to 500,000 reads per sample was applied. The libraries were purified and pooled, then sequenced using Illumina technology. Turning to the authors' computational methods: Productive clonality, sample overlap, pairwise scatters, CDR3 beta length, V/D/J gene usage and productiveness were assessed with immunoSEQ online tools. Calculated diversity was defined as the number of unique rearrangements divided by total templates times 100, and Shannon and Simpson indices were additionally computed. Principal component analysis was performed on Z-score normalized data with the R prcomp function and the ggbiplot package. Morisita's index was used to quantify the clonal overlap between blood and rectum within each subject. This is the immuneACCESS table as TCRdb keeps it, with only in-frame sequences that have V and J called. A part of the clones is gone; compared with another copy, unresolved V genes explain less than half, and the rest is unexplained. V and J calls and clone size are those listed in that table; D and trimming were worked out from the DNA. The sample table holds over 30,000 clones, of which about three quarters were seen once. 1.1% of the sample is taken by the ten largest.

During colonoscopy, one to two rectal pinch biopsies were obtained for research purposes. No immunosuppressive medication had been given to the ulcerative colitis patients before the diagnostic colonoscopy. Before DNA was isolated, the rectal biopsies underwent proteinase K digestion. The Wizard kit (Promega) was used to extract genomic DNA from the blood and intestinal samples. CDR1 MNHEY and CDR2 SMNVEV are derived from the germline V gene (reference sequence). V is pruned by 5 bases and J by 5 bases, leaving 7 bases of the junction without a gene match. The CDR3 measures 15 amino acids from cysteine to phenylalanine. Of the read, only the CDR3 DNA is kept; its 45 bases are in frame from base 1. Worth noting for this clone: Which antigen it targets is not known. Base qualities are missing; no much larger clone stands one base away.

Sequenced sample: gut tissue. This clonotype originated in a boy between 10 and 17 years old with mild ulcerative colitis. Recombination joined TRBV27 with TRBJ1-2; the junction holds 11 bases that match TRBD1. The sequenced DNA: TGTGCCAGCAGTCCCTGGACAGGGGGCAAGTATGGCTACACCTTC. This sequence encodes CASSPWTGGKYGYTF.